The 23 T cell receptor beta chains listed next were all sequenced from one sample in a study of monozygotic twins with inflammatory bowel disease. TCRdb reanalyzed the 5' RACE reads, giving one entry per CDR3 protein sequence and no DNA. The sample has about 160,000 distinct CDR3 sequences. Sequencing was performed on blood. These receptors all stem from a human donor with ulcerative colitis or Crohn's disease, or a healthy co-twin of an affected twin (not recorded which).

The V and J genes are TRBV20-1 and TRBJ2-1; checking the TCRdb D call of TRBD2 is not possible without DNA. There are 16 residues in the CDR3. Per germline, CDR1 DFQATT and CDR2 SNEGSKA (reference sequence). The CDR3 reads CSARTSGSVLYNEQFF.

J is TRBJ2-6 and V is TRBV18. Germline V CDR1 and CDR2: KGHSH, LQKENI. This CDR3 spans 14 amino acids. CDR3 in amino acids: CASSPGTGANVLTF.

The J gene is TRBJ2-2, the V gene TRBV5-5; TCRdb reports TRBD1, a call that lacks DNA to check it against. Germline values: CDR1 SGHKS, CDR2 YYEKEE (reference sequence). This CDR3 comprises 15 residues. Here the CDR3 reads CASSLQQGFIGELFF.

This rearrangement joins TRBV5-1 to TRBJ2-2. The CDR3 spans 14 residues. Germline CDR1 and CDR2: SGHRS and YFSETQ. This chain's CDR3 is CASSTNTNTGELFF.

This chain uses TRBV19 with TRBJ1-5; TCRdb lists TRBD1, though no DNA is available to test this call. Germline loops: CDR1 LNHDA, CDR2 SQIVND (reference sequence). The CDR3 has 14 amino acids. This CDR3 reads CASSILTGNQPQHF.

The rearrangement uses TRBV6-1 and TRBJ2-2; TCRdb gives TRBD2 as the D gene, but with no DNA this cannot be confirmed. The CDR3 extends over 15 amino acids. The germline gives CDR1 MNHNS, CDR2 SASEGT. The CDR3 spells CASSRDLRNTGELFF.

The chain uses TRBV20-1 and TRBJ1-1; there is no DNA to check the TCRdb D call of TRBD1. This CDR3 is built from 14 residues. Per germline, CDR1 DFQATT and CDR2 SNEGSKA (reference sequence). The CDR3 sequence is CSATKGGLNTEAFF.

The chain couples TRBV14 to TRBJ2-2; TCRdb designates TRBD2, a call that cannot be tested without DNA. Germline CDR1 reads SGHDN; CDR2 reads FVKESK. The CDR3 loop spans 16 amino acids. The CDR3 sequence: CASSHGPGLNTGELFF.

The CDR3 protein is CATSDSDRGFTGELFF. The gene calls are TRBV24-1 and TRBJ2-2; the TRBD1 assignment by TCRdb is unverifiable without DNA. The CDR3 covers 16 residues. Germline V CDR1 and CDR2: KGHDR, SFDVKD.

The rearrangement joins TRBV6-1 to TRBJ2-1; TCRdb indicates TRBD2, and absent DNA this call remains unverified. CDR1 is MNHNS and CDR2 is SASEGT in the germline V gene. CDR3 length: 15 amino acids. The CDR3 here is CASSDASGRGYEQFF.

This CDR3 is CASSLMASGMDEQFF. The rearrangement joins TRBV7-3 to TRBJ2-1; without DNA, the TCRdb call of TRBD2 cannot be checked. The CDR3 spans 15 residues. CDR1 is SGHTA, CDR2 FQGTGA, per germline. Variable domain in full (rest from reference TRBV7-3 and TRBJ2-1): GAGVSQTPSNKVTEKGKYVELRCDPISGHTALYWYRQSLGQGPEFLIYFQGTGAADDSGLPNDRFFAVRPEGSVSTLKIQRTERGDSAVYLCASSLMASGMDEQFFGPGTRLTVL.

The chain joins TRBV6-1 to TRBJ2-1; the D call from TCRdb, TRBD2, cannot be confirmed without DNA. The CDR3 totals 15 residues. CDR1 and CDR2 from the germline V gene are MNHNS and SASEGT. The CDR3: CASTLLTSGRNEQFF.

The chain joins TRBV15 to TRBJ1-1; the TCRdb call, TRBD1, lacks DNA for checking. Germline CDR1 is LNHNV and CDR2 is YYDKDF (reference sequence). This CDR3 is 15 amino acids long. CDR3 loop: CATSRETRGVSEAFF.

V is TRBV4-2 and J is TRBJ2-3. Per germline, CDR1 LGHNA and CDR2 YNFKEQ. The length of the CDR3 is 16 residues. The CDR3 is CASSQITTGRTDTQYF.

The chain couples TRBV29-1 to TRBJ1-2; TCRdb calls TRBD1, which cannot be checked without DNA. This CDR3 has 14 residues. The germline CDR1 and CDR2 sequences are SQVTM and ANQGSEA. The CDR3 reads CSVEATGGRNGYTF.

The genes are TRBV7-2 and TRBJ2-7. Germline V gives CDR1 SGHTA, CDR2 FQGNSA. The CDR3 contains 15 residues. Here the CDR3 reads CASSKSAAYSYEQYF.

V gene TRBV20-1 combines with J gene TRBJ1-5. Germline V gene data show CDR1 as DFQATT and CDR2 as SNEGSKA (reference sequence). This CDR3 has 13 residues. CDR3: CSAILGFVQPQHF.

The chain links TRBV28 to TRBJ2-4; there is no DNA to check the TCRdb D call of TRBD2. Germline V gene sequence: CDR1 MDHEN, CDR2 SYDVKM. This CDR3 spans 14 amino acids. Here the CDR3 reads CASSFPSGRNIQYF.

The CDR3 protein is CASSTGARSYNEQFF. The chain combines TRBV19 with TRBJ2-1; no DNA is available, so the TRBD1 call from TCRdb remains unchecked. CDR1 and CDR2 (germline): LNHDA, SQIVND (reference sequence). The length of the CDR3 is 15 residues. Looking up the rest from reference TRBV19 and TRBJ2-1 gives the full variable domain: DGGITQSPKYLFRKEGQNVTLSCEQNLNHDAMYWYRQDPGQGLRLIYYSQIVNDFQKGDIAEGYSVSREKKESFPLTVTSAQKNPTAFYLCASSTGARSYNEQFFGPGTRLTVL.

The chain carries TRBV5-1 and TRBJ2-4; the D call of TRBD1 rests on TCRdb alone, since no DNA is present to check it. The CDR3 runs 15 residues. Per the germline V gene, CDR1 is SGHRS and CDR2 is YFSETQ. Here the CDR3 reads CASSAPAGDKNIQYF.

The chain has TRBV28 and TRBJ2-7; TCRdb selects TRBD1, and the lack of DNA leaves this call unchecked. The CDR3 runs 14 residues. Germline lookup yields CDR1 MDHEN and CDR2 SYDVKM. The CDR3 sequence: CASSWVGTVTEQYF.

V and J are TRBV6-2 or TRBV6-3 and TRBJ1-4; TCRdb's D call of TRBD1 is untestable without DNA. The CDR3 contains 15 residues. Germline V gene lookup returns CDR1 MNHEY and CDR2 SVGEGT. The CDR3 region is CASNPQGLDNEKLFF.

CDR3 sequence reads: CASSFESSNTEAFF. The V gene is TRBV12-3 or TRBV12-4, the J gene TRBJ1-1. The length of the CDR3 is 14 residues.